The 21 T cell receptor beta chains in this list originate from one sample, sequenced in a study of T cell clonotyping in hematopoietic cell transplantation. The repertoire was sequenced with immunoSEQ multiplex PCR; TCRdb's copy has only in-frame clones and lacks some. The table records several thousand clones, about 86% of them present only once. The source material was peripheral blood mononuclear cells, sampled 100 days after allogeneic stem cell transplant. These receptors all come from a female patient aged 35 to 55 who had an allogeneic stem cell transplant from a related donor, so the T cells may come from the graft donor. Some clones in this sample may be carry-over from other donors' samples.

The chain couples TRBV4-3 to TRBJ2-1; unclear D gene. Germline CDR1 is LGHNA and CDR2 is YSLEER. The length of the CDR3 is 14 residues. V lost 4 bases and J lost 3, with 10 bases in between. CDR3 sequence (DNA): TGCGCCAGCAGCCTGACCGACGGCTACAATGAGCAGTTCTTC. Translating it yields CASSLTDGYNEQFF.

The chain couples TRBV18 to TRBJ2-7; maybe TRBD1 (5 bases). The germline V gene encodes CDR1 KGHSH and CDR2 LQKENI. This CDR3 spans 16 amino acids. V gave up 0 bases and J gave up 2 bases, with 14 bases separating them. The CDR3 is CASSPPLQGSPYEQYF. In DNA, the CDR3 is TGTGCCAGCTCACCACCGCTCCAGGGTAGCCCCTACGAGCAGTACTTC.

As regards this clone: Germline and junction disagree at one end, which may indicate a read error. V gene TRBV7-2 combines with J gene TRBJ2-7; 7 bases line up with TRBD2. The CDR3 loop spans 17 amino acids. The germline V gene encodes CDR1 SGHTA and CDR2 FQGNSA. The CDR3 region has the DNA TGTGCCAGCAGCTTAAGGATGGGGGGGAGGCCCTCCAACGAGCAGTACTTC. Amino acid sequence: CASSLRMGGRPSNEQYF.

The J gene is TRBJ2-2, the V gene TRBV6-4; 8 bases fit TRBD2. CDR3 length equals 15 residues. The trim removed 3 bases at V and 6 bases at J, leaving 6 bases unmatched. The germline gives CDR1 MRHNA, CDR2 SNTAGT. This CDR3 reads CASSEDSGASGELFF. The CDR3 DNA reads as TGTGCCAGCAGTGAGGATAGCGGGGCATCCGGGGAGCTGTTTTTT.

The rearrangement uses TRBV29-1 and TRBJ1-1; D may be TRBD1 (5 bases). Deletions cut 1 base from V and 10 bases from J, with 16 bases between. In germline, CDR1 is SQVTM, CDR2 ANQGSEA. CDR3 size: 13 residues. CDR3 region: CSVEGQDSLIAFF. The CDR3 region has the DNA TGCAGCGTTGAAGGCCAAGACAGTTTAATAGCTTTCTTT.

The chain combines TRBV6-1 with TRBJ1-4; a weak D match, TRBD1 (5 bases). Deletions cut 6 bases from V and 8 bases from J, with 7 bases between. Germline CDR1 and CDR2: MNHNS and SASEGT. The CDR3 sequence is 11 residues long. The CDR3 protein is CASRGGEKLFF. In DNA, the CDR3 is TGTGCCAGCAGGGGGGGGGAAAAACTGTTTTTT.

V gene TRBV29-1 combines with J gene TRBJ2-7; D gene uncertain. Germline V gene lookup returns CDR1 SQVTM and CDR2 ANQGSEA. The V end was cut by 3 bases, the J end by 5 bases, with 11 bases between. The CDR3 consists of 12 residues. CDR3 region: CSVDGPIHEQYF. DNA of the CDR3: TGCAGCGTTGATGGGCCTATCCACGAGCAGTACTTC.

The chain couples TRBV21-1 to TRBJ2-2; whether TRBD2, the table's D call, matches the DNA was not checked. TRBV21-1 is recorded as a pseudogene. This CDR3 has 16 amino acids. CDR3 protein: CASRGSGVANTGELFF. CDR3 sequence (DNA): TGTGCCAGCAGGGGTAGCGGGGTTGCGAACACCGGGGAGCTGTTTTTT.

The chain recombines TRBV19 with TRBJ1-2; D perhaps matches TRBD1 (6 bases). The CDR3 spans 14 residues. Germline CDR1 LNHDA, CDR2 SQIVND (reference sequence). Trimming removed 2 bases at V and 4 bases at J, with 11 bases between. The CDR3 loop is CASSIQGIGYGYTF. CDR3 coding DNA: TGTGCCAGTAGTATACAGGGGATCGGCTATGGCTACACCTTC.

The V call is TRBV6-1, the J call TRBJ1-4; D is ambiguous. V was trimmed by 2 bases and J by 0 bases, leaving 7 bases between them. This CDR3 region has 15 residues. Germline CDR1 is MNHNS and CDR2 is SASEGT. This chain's CDR3 is CASSEFFATNEKLFF. In nucleotides, the CDR3 is TGTGCCAGCAGTGAATTCTTCGCAACTAATGAAAAACTGTTTTTT.

The rearrangement joins TRBV27 to TRBJ2-7; D call uncertain. This CDR3 is built from 15 residues. In germline, CDR1 is MNHEY, CDR2 SMNVEV (reference sequence). V lost 3 bases and J 1 base, leaving 13 bases between the germline ends. The chain's CDR3 is CASSFLGWGSYEQYF. CDR3 DNA: TGTGCCAGCAGTTTTCTTGGCTGGGGTTCCTACGAGCAGTACTTC.

DNA for the CDR3: TGTGCCAGTAGTATAACGAAGGGGGGCGCGGGTGGCTACACCTTC. This encodes CASSITKGGAGGYTF. The chain recombines TRBV19 with TRBJ1-2, with D perhaps matching TRBD1 (6 bases). CDR1 LNHDA and CDR2 SQIVND come from the germline V gene (reference sequence). The CDR3 loop spans 15 amino acids. The ends were cut back, 2 bases at V and 7 bases at J, with 17 bases in the middle.

The CDR3, as DNA: TGTGCCAGCAGCGCCCGTAGTAGGGAGCTGTTTTTT. Its protein product is CASSARSRELFF. The chain joins TRBV9 to TRBJ2-2; D not resolved. The CDR3 covers 12 residues. Germline CDR1 SGDLS, CDR2 YYNGEE. V was trimmed by 3 bases and J by 9 bases, leaving 9 bases between them.

V and J are TRBV27 and TRBJ1-1; D is unresolved. Germline loops: CDR1 MNHEY, CDR2 SMNVEV (reference sequence). Between the trimmed V and J ends, which lost 6 bases and 3 bases, there was a span of 11 bases. The CDR3 loop spans 13 amino acids. CDR3 sequence reads: CASRNPSDTEAFF. In DNA form, the CDR3 reads TGTGCCAGCAGAAATCCAAGTGACACTGAAGCTTTCTTT.

The chain combines TRBV28 with TRBJ1-5; weak D call: TRBD1 (5 bases). From germline, CDR1 is MDHEN and CDR2 SYDVKM. CDR3 length: 13 amino acids. Trimming removed 1 base from V and 9 bases from J, with 10 bases in between. The CDR3 protein is CASSLFEGPPQHF. CDR3 in DNA: TGTGCCAGCAGTTTATTCGAGGGGCCGCCCCAGCATTTT.

The genes are TRBV2 and TRBJ2-5, with TRBD2 identical over 11 bases. CDR1 is SNHLY and CDR2 is FYNNEI in the germline V gene. The CDR3 has 16 amino acids. J was trimmed by 2 bases and V by 6 bases; bases with no gene match: 8. CDR3 bases: TGTGCCAGCAGGACAACCGGGACTAGCGGTCAAGAGACCCAGTACTTC. It is translated as CASRTTGTSGQETQYF. Variable domain in full (rest from reference TRBV2 and TRBJ2-5): EPEVTQTPSHQVTQMGQEVILRCVPISNHLYFYWYRQILGQKVEFLVSFYNNEISEKSEIFDDQFSVERPDGSNFTLKIRSTKLEDSAMYFCASRTTGTSGQETQYFGPGTRLLVL.

V gene TRBV27 combines with J gene TRBJ2-5, with D possibly being TRBD2 (6 bases). Germline V gene data show CDR1 as MNHEY and CDR2 as SMNVEV (reference sequence). Trimming shortened V by 9 bases and J by 2 bases, and 10 bases separated the two germline ends. This CDR3 spans 12 amino acids. CDR3 sequence: CARGGGQETQYF. As DNA, the CDR3 is TGTGCCAGGGGGGGTGGGCAAGAGACCCAGTACTTC.

This chain uses TRBV18 with TRBJ1-2; 9 bases line up with TRBD1. Germline CDR1 reads KGHSH; CDR2 reads LQKENI. J lost 7 bases, V lost 5 bases, and 11 bases had no gene match. The CDR3 has 15 amino acids. The CDR3 loop reads CASSSDPGQGGGYTF. The CDR3 DNA reads as TGTGCCAGCTCATCCGATCCGGGACAGGGAGGTGGCTACACCTTC.

This chain joins TRBV7-9 and TRBJ2-5; 9 bases are a match to TRBD1. The germline CDR1 and CDR2 sequences are SEHNR and FQNEAQ (reference sequence). V shed 6 bases, J shed 1 base, and the junction held 3 bases outside the gene matches. The CDR3 consists of 14 residues. CDR3 DNA sequence: TGTGCCAGCAGTAGACAGGGGGGCCAAGAGACCCAGTACTTC. Its protein is CASSRQGGQETQYF.

The chain has TRBV28 and TRBJ2-7; 9 bases line up with TRBD1. J lost 0 bases, V lost 4 bases, and 7 bases had no gene match. The CDR3 length is 16 residues. CDR1 is MDHEN and CDR2 is SYDVKM in the germline V gene. The CDR3 loop is CASSYRPGQGSYEQYF. In DNA, the CDR3 is TGTGCCAGCAGTTATCGCCCGGGACAGGGCTCCTACGAGCAGTACTTC. Full variable domain (outside the CDR3, taken from reference TRBV28 and TRBJ2-7): DVKVTQSSRYLVKRTGEKVFLECVQDMDHENMFWYRQDPGLGLRLIYFSYDVKMKEKGDIPEGYSVSREKKERFSLILESASTNQTSMYLCASSYRPGQGSYEQYFGPGTRLTVT.

This rearrangement joins TRBV19 to TRBJ2-7; D gene ambiguous. CDR3 length equals 12 residues. Per germline, CDR1 LNHDA and CDR2 SQIVND (reference sequence). V was clipped by 6 bases and J by 3 bases, with 9 bases between them. The CDR3 is CASSIIGYEQYF. In DNA, the CDR3 is TGTGCCAGTAGCATCATCGGCTACGAGCAGTACTTC.